The 29 T cell receptor beta chains below all came from one sample that was sequenced in a study of blood T cell repertoires in COVID-19. Clones were sequenced by immunoSEQ multiplex PCR, and TCRdb holds only the in-frame ones, with some missing. The data show around 250,000 clones, nearly 90% seen once. Sequencing input: peripheral blood. Source of these receptors: a woman aged 60-70 years with COVID-19, enrolled during active disease.

The chain uses TRBV14 and TRBJ2-7, with 8 positions matching TRBD2. The CDR3 contains 16 residues. The V gene's germline CDR1 is SGHDN and CDR2 FVKESK. J gave up 5 bases and V 3 bases, and 12 bases lay outside the gene matches. The CDR3, as DNA: TGTGCCAGCAGCCAGGGCCCACGGGGGGGCACCGACGAGCAGTACTTC. This encodes CASSQGPRGGTDEQYF.

For the CDR3, the DNA is TGTGCCAGCAGCTCGAGTACCGATGAGCAGTTCTTC. Amino acid sequence: CASSSSTDEQFF. The rearrangement uses TRBV13 and TRBJ2-1; D remains ambiguous. Germline V CDR1 and CDR2: PRHDT, FYEKMQ (reference sequence). The length of the CDR3 is 12 residues. V lost 4 bases and J 8 bases, leaving 9 bases between the germline ends.

The genes are TRBV19 and TRBJ2-1, with 8 positions matching TRBD2. The V and J ends lost 3 bases and 7 bases, in that order; junction bases with no gene match: 5. CDR1 LNHDA and CDR2 SQIVND come from the germline V gene (reference sequence). This CDR3 has 14 residues. The CDR3 DNA follows: TGTGCCAGTAGTATCCTCGGCGGGGGGAATGAGCAGTTCTTC. Protein product: CASSILGGGNEQFF.

The chain carries TRBV6-4 and TRBJ1-1, with D unclear. Germline-derived CDR1 and CDR2 are MRHNA and SNTAGT. Trimming left V 3 bases short and J 0 bases short, with 14 bases between. The CDR3 spans 16 residues. CDR3: CASSETPLKMNTEAFF. The CDR3 DNA sequence: TGTGCCAGCAGTGAAACGCCACTAAAAATGAACACTGAAGCTTTCTTT.

This chain links TRBV23-1 with TRBJ2-1; 9 bases are shared with TRBD1. TRBV23-1 is an open reading frame, and its role is uncertain. The CDR3 contains 16 residues. J was trimmed by 5 bases and V by 2 bases; bases with no gene match: 7. The CDR3 is CASSQPDRGGDNEQFF. CDR3 DNA sequence: TGCGCCAGCAGTCAACCGGACAGGGGTGGGGACAATGAGCAGTTCTTC.

The V gene is TRBV9, the J gene TRBJ2-1; weak D call: TRBD2 (6 bases). V dropped 0 bases and J dropped 3 bases, with 10 bases sitting between them. This CDR3 spans 15 amino acids. Germline CDR1 SGDLS, CDR2 YYNGEE. This CDR3 reads CASSVGAGRYNEQFF. The CDR3, as DNA: TGTGCCAGCAGCGTAGGAGCGGGTCGCTACAATGAGCAGTTCTTC.

CDR3 sequence: CARTGTRGGYTF. The CDR3 bases are TGTGCCAGGACAGGGACAAGGGGAGGCTACACCTTC. V usage is TRBV2 and J usage is TRBJ1-2; 7 nucleotides match TRBD1. V gave up 9 bases and J gave up 8 bases; unmatched junction bases: 9. CDR1 and CDR2 (germline): SNHLY, FYNNEI. The CDR3 loop spans 12 amino acids.

This chain uses TRBV29-1 with TRBJ1-3, with TRBD1 matching 7 bases. This CDR3 is 11 amino acids long. V was clipped by 7 bases and J by 9 bases; unmatched bases: 6. Germline lookup yields CDR1 SQVTM and CDR2 ANQGSEA. In DNA form, the CDR3 reads TGCAGCGCACGGGACAGAAGCACCATATATTTT. Translating gives CSARDRSTIYF. Full variable domain (remainder filled in from reference TRBV29-1 and TRBJ1-3): SAVISQKPSRDICQRGTSLTIQCQVDSQVTMMFWYRQQPGQSLTLIATANQGSEATYESGFVIDKFPISRPNLTFSTLTVSNMSPEDSSIYLCSARDRSTIYFGEGSWLTVV.

The chain couples TRBV4-1 to TRBJ2-7; TRBD2 might be the D (6 bases). This CDR3 has 13 amino acids. Germline CDR1 reads MGHRA; CDR2 reads YSYEKL. V lost 3 bases to trimming and J lost 6 bases, with 12 bases between them. The CDR3 sequence is CASSQVGTGEQYF. In DNA, the CDR3 is TGCGCCAGCAGCCAGGTCGGGACTGGCGAGCAGTACTTC.

The gene calls are TRBV2 and TRBJ1-3; TRBD1 matches at 10 bases. V was pared by 6 bases and J by 6 bases, with 5 bases of the junction left unmatched. This CDR3 contains 14 residues. Looked up from germline, CDR1 is SNHLY and CDR2 is FYNNEI. The CDR3 DNA follows: TGTGCCAGCAGCGCTGGGACAGGGGAAAACACCATATATTTT. Amino acid sequence: CASSAGTGENTIYF.

V gene TRBV6-5 combines with J gene TRBJ2-7; the match to TRBD1 covers 7 bases. The V gene end was trimmed by 5 bases and the J gene end by 2 bases; junction bases not matched to a gene: 6. From germline, CDR1 is MNHEY and CDR2 SVGAGI. The CDR3 loop spans 14 amino acids. The CDR3 bases are TGTGCCAGCAGTCGACAGGGTTCTGCCTACGAGCAGTACTTC. Protein product: CASSRQGSAYEQYF.

This clone has a single count. This sequence joins TRBV6-5 and TRBJ2-5, with TRBD2 matching 11 bases. The CDR3 is 14 residues long. From germline, CDR1 is MNHEY and CDR2 SVGAGI. V lost 5 bases, J lost 5 bases, and 4 bases stayed unmatched. The CDR3 is CASSSSGGVETQYF. DNA for the CDR3: TGTGCCAGCAGTAGTAGCGGGGGGGTGGAGACCCAGTACTTC.

This chain connects TRBV16 to TRBJ1-1, with unresolved D. The CDR3 has 13 amino acids. Germline V gene lookup returns CDR1 KGHSY and CDR2 FQNENV. V shed 2 bases and J shed 1 base, with 5 bases lying between them. The CDR3 bases are TGTGCCAGCAGCCAACAGTCGAACACTGAAGCTTTCTTT. Translated, it gives CASSQQSNTEAFF.

CDR3 residues: CASSYPGGNTIYF. The CDR3 DNA reads as TGTGCCAGCAGCTACCCGGGGGGAAACACCATATATTTT. The V call is TRBV7-2, the J call TRBJ1-3; D unresolved. There are 13 residues in the CDR3. V lost 4 bases and J 4 bases, leaving 8 bases between the germline ends. CDR1 and CDR2 (germline): SGHTA, FQGNSA.

The DNA of the CDR3 is TGTGCCAGCAGTCACCGGGACACGAACACTGAAGCTTTCTTT. Protein sequence: CASSHRDTNTEAFF. The chain carries TRBV6-5 and TRBJ1-1; D possibly corresponds to TRBD1 (6 bases). V was clipped by 5 bases and J by 1 base, with 11 bases between them. CDR1 and CDR2 (germline): MNHEY, SVGAGI. The CDR3 is 14 residues long.

The chain is built from TRBV6-5 and TRBJ2-5; weak D call: TRBD1 (6 bases). CDR3 length: 12 residues. The V end lost 6 bases, the J end lost 5 bases, and 10 bases lay between the germline ends. Germline CDR1 reads MNHEY; CDR2 reads SVGAGI. As DNA, the CDR3 is TGTGCCAGCAGCACAGGGTTCGAGACCCAGTACTTC. This codes for CASSTGFETQYF.

The rearrangement joins TRBV7-2 to TRBJ1-1; 11 positions match TRBD1. The CDR3 contains 15 residues. Germline values: CDR1 SGHTA, CDR2 FQGNSA. Trimming at V came to 4 bases and at J to 8 bases, leaving 9 bases not matched to a gene. The CDR3 spells CASSWSGTGGKEAFF. In nucleotides, the CDR3 is TGTGCCAGCAGCTGGTCCGGGACAGGGGGTAAGGAAGCTTTCTTT.

The V and J genes are TRBV6-5 and TRBJ1-1; D unclear. The CDR3 consists of 12 residues. Trimming stripped 8 bases from V and 2 bases from J, with 9 bases between. CDR1 and CDR2 from the germline V gene are MNHEY and SVGAGI. CDR3 in amino acids: CASRSINTEAFF. The CDR3 DNA reads TGTGCCAGCCGCAGTATAAACACTGAAGCTTTCTTT.

This sequence joins TRBV7-6 and TRBJ2-7, with D possibly matching TRBD2 (7 bases). V was pared by 0 bases and J by 7 bases, with 19 bases between. Germline V gene data show CDR1 as SGHVS and CDR2 as FNYEAQ. The CDR3 contains 16 residues. CDR3 bases: TGTGCCAGCAGCTTAGCGCCGTCGGGGGGCGGCGGTGAGCAGTACTTC. This translates into CASSLAPSGGGGEQYF.

This clone has just one count. The rearrangement uses TRBV29-1 and TRBJ1-5; D is unresolved. V lost 4 bases and J lost 5, with 3 bases in between. Germline V gene data show CDR1 as SQVTM and CDR2 as ANQGSEA. The CDR3 sequence is 10 residues long. The CDR3 sequence: CSVGDQPQHF. CDR3 sequence (DNA): TGCAGCGTTGGAGATCAGCCCCAGCATTTT.

J is TRBJ2-5 and V is TRBV3-1 (or the pseudogene TRBV3-2); a possible D gene is TRBD1 (5 bases). Per the germline V gene, CDR1 is LGHDT and CDR2 is YNNKEL (reference sequence). The CDR3 is 15 amino acids. The ends were cut back, 1 base at V and 3 bases at J, with 12 bases in the middle. DNA for the CDR3: TGTGCCAGCAGCCAAGGTCCCAGGGTGGAAGAGACCCAGTACTTC. As protein: CASSQGPRVEETQYF.

The chain has TRBV28 and TRBJ2-1, with TRBD2 matching over 16 bases. This CDR3 is 18 amino acids long. CDR1 is MDHEN and CDR2 is SYDVKM in the germline V gene. V shed 4 bases and J 9 bases; nucleotides not matched to a gene: 12. The CDR3 reads CASSSGTSGGAAFGEQFF. The CDR3 coding sequence is TGTGCCAGCAGTTCCGGGACTAGCGGGGGGGCCGCTTTTGGTGAGCAGTTCTTC.

A few counts support this clone. The chain recombines TRBV7-2 with TRBJ1-4; D unresolved. V shed 0 bases and J shed 5 bases, with 10 bases lying between them. The CDR3 contains 15 residues. The germline V gene encodes CDR1 SGHTA and CDR2 FQGNSA. Here the CDR3 reads CASSLAPVQNEKLFF. The CDR3 coding sequence is TGTGCCAGCAGCTTAGCGCCCGTCCAGAATGAAAAACTGTTTTTT.

The chain uses TRBV7-3 and TRBJ1-6; 7 bases match TRBD1. Germline CDR1 reads SGHTA; CDR2 reads FQGTGA. With V trimmed by 4 bases and J by 7 bases, 4 bases remained unmatched. The CDR3 loop spans 14 amino acids. This chain's CDR3 is CASSSTGRNSPLHF. For the CDR3, the DNA is TGTGCCAGCAGCTCGACAGGGAGGAATTCACCCCTCCACTTT. The entire variable domain, with the rest obtained from reference TRBV7-3 and TRBJ1-6, is as follows: GAGVSQTPSNKVTEKGKYVELRCDPISGHTALYWYRQSLGQGPEFLIYFQGTGAADDSGLPNDRFFAVRPEGSVSTLKIQRTERGDSAVYLCASSSTGRNSPLHFGNGTRLTVT.

The J gene is TRBJ1-3, the V gene TRBV3-1 (or the pseudogene TRBV3-2); D is unresolved. The V end was cut by 0 bases, the J end by 4 bases, with 7 bases between. The CDR3 totals 14 residues. From germline, CDR1 is LGHDT and CDR2 YNNKEL (reference sequence). CDR3 loop: CASSQDQAGNTIYF. In DNA, the CDR3 is TGTGCCAGCAGCCAAGATCAGGCGGGAAACACCATATATTTT.

The sample holds one count of this clone. Its ends do not fully match the called genes, so a read error is possible. V and J are TRBV2 and TRBJ1-2; D not resolved. The germline V gene has CDR1 SNHLY and CDR2 FYNNEI. The CDR3 has 13 residues. The CDR3 DNA reads as TGTGCCAGCAGGGAAGGCGCTAACTATGGCTACACCTTC. The encoded protein is CASREGANYGYTF.

The chain links TRBV5-8 to TRBJ2-7, with 7 nucleotides matching TRBD1. The CDR3 totals 15 residues. Germline loops: CDR1 SGHTS, CDR2 YDEGEE. V dropped 2 bases and J dropped 0; count of bases not matched to a gene: 5. The CDR3 region has the DNA TGTGCCAGCAGCTTTGTGGCAGGGGGCTCCTACGAGCAGTACTTC. As protein: CASSFVAGGSYEQYF.

V gene TRBV5-1 combines with J gene TRBJ1-2; perhaps TRBD1 as D (6 bases). There are 14 residues in the CDR3. Trimming removed 0 bases at V and 6 bases at J, with 12 bases between. Germline assignment: CDR1 SGHRS and CDR2 YFSETQ. Written as DNA, the CDR3 is TGCGCCAGCAGCTTGGAGCGGGGGGCGGATGGCTACACCTTC. Translation: CASSLERGADGYTF.

The rearrangement uses TRBV4-2 and TRBJ2-3; TRBD1 might be the D (6 bases). CDR3 size: 16 residues. V shed 4 bases and J shed 3 bases, with 17 bases lying between them. From germline, CDR1 is LGHNA and CDR2 YNFKEQ. DNA for the CDR3: TGTGCCAGCAGCCCCCCGCCAGGGGATGGAACAGATACGCAGTATTTT. This gives the protein CASSPPPGDGTDTQYF.